A single sample is the source of the 2 T cell receptor beta chains below, sequenced in a study of shared clonotypes between healthy human individuals. Naivety among CD8 cells was defined by CD45RO negativity and positive CCR7 selection, thereby excluding terminally differentiated effector memory CD45RA+ cells. Profiled with immunoSEQ multiplex PCR; TCRdb holds only in-frame clones, not every one. The repertoire has approximately 840,000 clones, around 96% of them found once; the top ten carry 0.2% to 0.25%. Sequencing input: naive CD8+ T cells sorted from blood. The receptors shown here come from a man under 40 in good health.

The chain couples TRBV9 to TRBJ2-1, with 7 bases matching TRBD2. Germline V lookup: CDR1 SGDLS, CDR2 YYNGEE. CDR3 size: 15 residues. V trimming: 4 bases; J trimming: 4 bases; junction bases outside the gene matches: 8. The CDR3 protein is CASSLSGTGYNEQFF. CDR3 nucleotide sequence: TGTGCCAGCAGCTTGAGCGGGACTGGTTACAATGAGCAGTTCTTC.

In the case of this clone: The identical CDR3 is also encoded by other nucleotide sequences in the sample. V and J are TRBV5-4 and TRBJ2-7, with 7 bases fitting TRBD1. The CDR3 spans 14 residues. Germline V gives CDR1 SGHNT, CDR2 YYREEE (reference sequence). With 0 bases clipped from V and 2 bases from J, the junction kept 2 bases outside the gene matches. The CDR3 bases are TGTGCCAGCAGCTTGGGACAGGGCCCCTACGAGCAGTACTTC. Translation: CASSLGQGPYEQYF.